The rows below give T cell receptor beta chains drawn from one sample of a study of cytomegalovirus exposure and HLA in healthy donors. Measured with immunoSEQ multiplex PCR; TCRdb has only the in-frame clones, and not every one. The data hold some 87,000 clones, with more than 55% observed a single time. The sequenced sample was PBMCs. The receptors were gathered from a woman younger than 45 in good health and CMV-seropositive. CDR3s include the opening cysteine and the closing phenylalanine or tryptophan. A D gene is named only where the DNA matches it firmly. Some rows have no size entry. The others give once, few or many, or a class for an expanded clone.

V gene: TRBV28; CDR3 length: 14; J gene: TRBJ2-2; clone size: NA; D gene: NA; CDR3 DNA: TGTGCCAGCAGTTTTTGGGGGGTGTCCGGGGAGCTGTTTTTT; CDR3 protein: CASSFWGVSGELFF
V gene: TRBV5-4; CDR3 length: 16; J gene: TRBJ2-5; clone size: few; D gene: TRBD1; CDR3 DNA: TGTGCCAGCAGCACCCCGACAGGGGGCGTTCAGGAGACCCAGTACTTC; CDR3 protein: CASSTPTGGVQETQYF
V gene: TRBV6-1; CDR3 length: 15; J gene: TRBJ1-6; clone size: few; D gene: TRBD1; CDR3 DNA: TGTGCCAGCAGTGAAAATCCGGGACAGGGATTCCCCCTCCACTTT; CDR3 protein: CASSENPGQGFPLHF
V gene: TRBV27; CDR3 length: 14; J gene: TRBJ1-3; clone size: NA; D gene: NA; CDR3 DNA: TGTGCCAGCAGTCCACAGGAAAACGGAAACACCATATATTTT; CDR3 protein: CASSPQENGNTIYF
V gene: TRBV7-9; CDR3 length: 13; J gene: TRBJ2-2; clone size: NA; D gene: TRBD1; CDR3 DNA: TGTGCCAGCATCGAGACAGGGCGTGGGGAGCTGTTTTTT; CDR3 protein: CASIETGRGELFF
V gene: TRBV5-6; CDR3 length: 16; J gene: TRBJ2-2; clone size: NA; D gene: NA; CDR3 DNA: TGTGCCAGCAGCCTTAGACAGCTACAAAACACCGGGGAGCTGTTTTTT; CDR3 protein: CASSLRQLQNTGELFF
V gene: TRBV7-8; CDR3 length: 15; J gene: TRBJ1-5; clone size: NA; D gene: TRBD1; CDR3 DNA: TGTGCCAGCAGCCCCCGGACAGGGAGCAATCAGCCCCAGCATTTT; CDR3 protein: CASSPRTGSNQPQHF
V gene: TRBV9; CDR3 length: 18; J gene: TRBJ1-3; clone size: NA; D gene: NA; CDR3 DNA: TGTGCCAGCAGCGCCGATCCCCGGGACACCCTCTCTGGAAACACCATATATTTT; CDR3 protein: CASSADPRDTLSGNTIYF
V gene: TRBV10-3; CDR3 length: 16; J gene: TRBJ1-1; clone size: NA; D gene: NA; CDR3 DNA: TGTGCCATCAGTGATAGAGTACCGGGAGGGTCCACTGAAGCTTTCTTT; CDR3 protein: CAISDRVPGGSTEAFF
V gene: TRBV7-3; CDR3 length: 12; J gene: TRBJ2-2; clone size: NA; D gene: NA; CDR3 DNA: TGTGCCAGCAGCTTAGACAGGGGGGAGCTGTTTTTT; CDR3 protein: CASSLDRGELFF
V gene: TRBV4-1; CDR3 length: 15; J gene: TRBJ2-1; clone size: NA; D gene: TRBD1; CDR3 DNA: TGCGCCAGCAGCCAAGCCGGGACAGGGAGAAATGAGCAGTTCTTC; CDR3 protein: CASSQAGTGRNEQFF
V gene: TRBV2; CDR3 length: 13; J gene: TRBJ1-2; clone size: NA; D gene: NA; CDR3 DNA: TGTGCCAACAGTGAACGACAGTCCTATGGCTACACCTTC; CDR3 protein: CANSERQSYGYTF
V gene: TRBV4-2; CDR3 length: 15; J gene: TRBJ2-3; clone size: NA; D gene: NA; CDR3 DNA: TGTGCCAGCAGCTTTGGCGCAGCGGGCCCAGATACGCAGTATTTT; CDR3 protein: CASSFGAAGPDTQYF
V gene: TRBV5-1; CDR3 length: 13; J gene: TRBJ2-3; clone size: NA; D gene: NA; CDR3 DNA: TGCGCCAGCAGCCCGGCATGGCAGGATCGGCAGTATTTT; CDR3 protein: CASSPAWQDRQYF
V gene: TRBV4-1; CDR3 length: 15; J gene: TRBJ2-1; clone size: NA; D gene: TRBD2; CDR3 DNA: TGCGCCAGCAGGACTAGCGGGGGGGCTTTAGATGAGCAGTTCTTC; CDR3 protein: CASRTSGGALDEQFF
V gene: TRBV5-1; CDR3 length: 14; J gene: TRBJ1-6; clone size: NA; D gene: NA; CDR3 DNA: TGCGCCAGCAGACAGGGAGTGGATAATTCACCCCTCCACTTT; CDR3 protein: CASRQGVDNSPLHF
V gene: TRBV12-2; CDR3 length: 18; J gene: TRBJ1-2; clone size: NA; D gene: NA; CDR3 DNA: TGTGCAAGTCGCTTAGCGGAGCTATCCCGACAGGGGGCCTATGGCTACACCTTC; CDR3 protein: CASRLAELSRQGAYGYTF
V gene: TRBV7-8; CDR3 length: 15; J gene: TRBJ2-3; clone size: NA; D gene: TRBD1; CDR3 DNA: TGTGCCAGCAGCTTAGGCGGGACAGGGTTAGATACGCAGTATTTT; CDR3 protein: CASSLGGTGLDTQYF
V gene: TRBV4-1; CDR3 length: 13; J gene: TRBJ1-1; clone size: few; D gene: NA; CDR3 DNA: TGCGCCAGCAGCCTAGACATGAACACTGAAGCTTTCTTT; CDR3 protein: CASSLDMNTEAFF
V gene: TRBV29-1; CDR3 length: 12; J gene: TRBJ2-5; clone size: few; D gene: NA; CDR3 DNA: TGCAGCGTTGAAGCTAGCGCAGAGACCCAGTACTTC; CDR3 protein: CSVEASAETQYF
V gene: TRBV5-1; CDR3 length: 14; J gene: TRBJ2-7; clone size: once; D gene: NA; CDR3 DNA: TGCGCCAGCAGTCCCCTCGAAGTCTCCTACGAGCAGTACTTC; CDR3 protein: CASSPLEVSYEQYF
V gene: TRBV14; CDR3 length: 14; J gene: TRBJ2-2; clone size: NA; D gene: NA; CDR3 DNA: TGTGCCAGCAGCCCTGGGAGGCGTACCGGGGAGCTGTTTTTT; CDR3 protein: CASSPGRRTGELFF
V gene: TRBV7-2; CDR3 length: 16; J gene: TRBJ2-1; clone size: few; D gene: NA; CDR3 DNA: TGTGCCAGCAGCTCCCTAGGGGTTAGCTCCTACAATGAGCAGTTCTTC; CDR3 protein: CASSSLGVSSYNEQFF
V gene: TRBV6-6; CDR3 length: 15; J gene: TRBJ1-2; clone size: few; D gene: TRBD1; CDR3 DNA: TGTGCCAGCACCAATAGCAGGGGGAAGGACTATGGCTACCCCTTC; CDR3 protein: CASTNSRGKDYGYPF
V gene: TRBV5-4; CDR3 length: 14; J gene: TRBJ1-4; clone size: NA; D gene: TRBD1; CDR3 DNA: TGTGCCAGCAGCTTGGGACAGGGGAGTGAAAAACTGTTTTTT; CDR3 protein: CASSLGQGSEKLFF
V gene: TRBV29-1; CDR3 length: 13; J gene: TRBJ2-7; clone size: NA; D gene: TRBD1; CDR3 DNA: TGCAGCGTTGAAGGTACAGGGGCCTACGAGCAGTACTTC; CDR3 protein: CSVEGTGAYEQYF
V gene: TRBV30; CDR3 length: 11; J gene: TRBJ2-7; clone size: NA; D gene: NA; CDR3 DNA: TGTGCCTGGAGACAGTCTTACGAGCAGTACTTC; CDR3 protein: CAWRQSYEQYF
V gene: TRBV5-4; CDR3 length: 16; J gene: TRBJ1-2; clone size: NA; D gene: TRBD1; CDR3 DNA: TGTGCCAGCAGCTCGGGACAGGGAGGCCCTAACTATGGCTACACCTTC; CDR3 protein: CASSSGQGGPNYGYTF
V gene: TRBV28; CDR3 length: 15; J gene: TRBJ2-3; clone size: NA; D gene: TRBD1; CDR3 DNA: TGTGCCAGCAGTCCGACAGGGGATGTTTCAGATACGCAGTATTTT; CDR3 protein: CASSPTGDVSDTQYF
V gene: TRBV6-1; CDR3 length: 15; J gene: TRBJ1-5; clone size: NA; D gene: TRBD1; CDR3 DNA: TGTGCCAGCAGTGACATACAGGGGGCGCGAGGGCCCCAGCATTTT; CDR3 protein: CASSDIQGARGPQHF
V gene: TRBV7-8; CDR3 length: 13; J gene: TRBJ2-5; clone size: few; D gene: TRBD2; CDR3 DNA: TGTGCCAGCAGCTTGGGCGGGGGGAAGACCCAGTACTTC; CDR3 protein: CASSLGGGKTQYF
V gene: TRBV18; CDR3 length: 14; J gene: TRBJ2-1; clone size: once; D gene: TRBD2; CDR3 DNA: TGTGCCAGCTCACCAGCTAGCGGCTACAATGAGCAGTTCTTC; CDR3 protein: CASSPASGYNEQFF
V gene: TRBV19; CDR3 length: 15; J gene: TRBJ1-4; clone size: few; D gene: NA; CDR3 DNA: TGTGCCAGTAGTAGAGGCCAGGGTGACAGTGAAAAACTGTTTTTT; CDR3 protein: CASSRGQGDSEKLFF
V gene: TRBV7-9; CDR3 length: 14; J gene: TRBJ2-4; clone size: NA; D gene: TRBD2; CDR3 DNA: TGTGCCAGCAGCTCGGGACTAGCGGGGGCGGACCAGTACTTC; CDR3 protein: CASSSGLAGADQYF
V gene: TRBV15; CDR3 length: 17; J gene: TRBJ2-5; clone size: few; D gene: TRBD2; CDR3 DNA: TGTGCCACCAGCAGAGGTCTAGCGGGGGGCCAACAAGAGACCCAGTACTTC; CDR3 protein: CATSRGLAGGQQETQYF
V gene: TRBV2; CDR3 length: 15; J gene: TRBJ1-2; clone size: NA; D gene: TRBD1; CDR3 DNA: TGTGCCAGCAGTGGCCTAAAGGGACAGAACTATGGCTACACCTTC; CDR3 protein: CASSGLKGQNYGYTF
V gene: TRBV13; CDR3 length: 13; J gene: TRBJ1-3; clone size: NA; D gene: NA; CDR3 DNA: TGTGCCAGCAGCTTAGGGAGGGGAAACACCATATATTTT; CDR3 protein: CASSLGRGNTIYF
V gene: TRBV30; CDR3 length: 14; J gene: TRBJ1-2; clone size: NA; D gene: NA; CDR3 DNA: TGTGCCTGGAGTGTACTAGTCAAAAACTATGGCTACACCTTC; CDR3 protein: CAWSVLVKNYGYTF
V gene: TRBV4-1; CDR3 length: 13; J gene: TRBJ1-2; clone size: NA; D gene: NA; CDR3 DNA: TGCGCCAGCAGGGACACGGATAACTATGGCTACCCCTTC; CDR3 protein: CASRDTDNYGYPF
V gene: TRBV28; CDR3 length: 14; J gene: TRBJ1-2; clone size: NA; D gene: TRBD1; CDR3 DNA: TGTGCCAGCAGCCGACAGGGGGCTAACTATGGCTACACCTTC; CDR3 protein: CASSRQGANYGYTF
V gene: TRBV4-3; CDR3 length: 16; J gene: TRBJ2-1; clone size: NA; D gene: NA; CDR3 DNA: TGCGCCAGCAGCCAAGGGTTGGACTCCAAGGGCCATGAGCAGTTCTTC; CDR3 protein: CASSQGLDSKGHEQFF
V gene: TRBV28; CDR3 length: 13; J gene: TRBJ1-1; clone size: NA; D gene: NA; CDR3 DNA: TGTGCCAGCAGTTTAAGTAGGAACACTGAAGCTTTCTTT; CDR3 protein: CASSLSRNTEAFF
V gene: TRBV9; CDR3 length: 14; J gene: TRBJ1-3; clone size: few; D gene: NA; CDR3 DNA: TGTGCCAGCAGCGTAGACTACTCTGGAAACACCATATATTTT; CDR3 protein: CASSVDYSGNTIYF
V gene: TRBV19; CDR3 length: 14; J gene: TRBJ2-1; clone size: NA; D gene: NA; CDR3 DNA: TGTGCCAGTAATCAAGGGGGACCTTACAATGAGCAGTTCTTC; CDR3 protein: CASNQGGPYNEQFF
V gene: TRBV9; CDR3 length: 14; J gene: TRBJ2-1; clone size: NA; D gene: NA; CDR3 DNA: TGTGCCAGCAGCTTGGGGACAATCGGCAATGAGCAGTTCTTC; CDR3 protein: CASSLGTIGNEQFF
V gene: TRBV6-5; CDR3 length: 15; J gene: TRBJ2-7; clone size: NA; D gene: NA; CDR3 DNA: TGTGCCAGCAGTTACACGGCAGGGGGGTTTTACGAGCAGTACTTC; CDR3 protein: CASSYTAGGFYEQYF
V gene: TRBV6-1; CDR3 length: 14; J gene: TRBJ1-5; clone size: NA; D gene: NA; CDR3 DNA: TGTGCCAGCGACGGATCACAGGGAAATCAGCCCCAGCATTTT; CDR3 protein: CASDGSQGNQPQHF
V gene: TRBV19; CDR3 length: 17; J gene: TRBJ1-2; clone size: NA; D gene: NA; CDR3 DNA: TGTGCCAGTAGTATAGCCCATCCGTTGGGGCCTAACTATGGCTACACCTTC; CDR3 protein: CASSIAHPLGPNYGYTF
V gene: TRBV6-5; CDR3 length: 15; J gene: TRBJ1-5; clone size: NA; D gene: NA; CDR3 DNA: TGTGCCAGCAGTTACACAACAGATAGCAATCAGCCCCAGCATTTT; CDR3 protein: CASSYTTDSNQPQHF
V gene: TRBV7-9; CDR3 length: 16; J gene: TRBJ1-1; clone size: NA; D gene: TRBD1; CDR3 DNA: TGTGCCAGCAGCGCTGGACAGGGGGCCAGTTTAACTGAAGCTTTCTTT; CDR3 protein: CASSAGQGASLTEAFF
V gene: TRBV7-9; CDR3 length: 15; J gene: TRBJ2-7; clone size: NA; D gene: TRBD2; CDR3 DNA: TGTGCCAGCAGCTTAGGGAGCGGGGGGGCATACGAGCAGTACTTC; CDR3 protein: CASSLGSGGAYEQYF
V gene: TRBV4-1; CDR3 length: 13; J gene: TRBJ1-2; clone size: NA; D gene: NA; CDR3 DNA: TGCGCCAGCAGCTCCGTGGAGGGCCCTGGCTACACCTTC; CDR3 protein: CASSSVEGPGYTF
V gene: TRBV6-7; CDR3 length: 16; J gene: TRBJ1-5; clone size: few; D gene: TRBD1; CDR3 DNA: TGTGCCAGCACTAGGGACAGGGGGCATAGCAATCAGCCCCAGCATTTT; CDR3 protein: CASTRDRGHSNQPQHF
V gene: TRBV7-8; CDR3 length: 15; J gene: TRBJ2-7; clone size: NA; D gene: NA; CDR3 DNA: TGTGCCAGCAGCTTAGTGGGAGGATCAACCTCGGAGCAGTACTTC; CDR3 protein: CASSLVGGSTSEQYF
V gene: TRBV6-6; CDR3 length: 15; J gene: TRBJ2-7; clone size: few; D gene: TRBD1; CDR3 DNA: TGTGCCAGCAAGGCAACGGGGACAGGATACTACGAGCAGTACTTC; CDR3 protein: CASKATGTGYYEQYF
V gene: TRBV7-9; CDR3 length: 14; J gene: TRBJ2-1; clone size: NA; D gene: NA; CDR3 DNA: TGTGCCAGCACCCGAGGGGACATTAACAATGAGCAGTTCTTC; CDR3 protein: CASTRGDINNEQFF
V gene: TRBV28; CDR3 length: 14; J gene: TRBJ1-5; clone size: few; D gene: TRBD1; CDR3 DNA: TGTGCCAGCAGAACAACAGGGGCGACTCAGCCCCAGCATTTT; CDR3 protein: CASRTTGATQPQHF